Below, 29 T cell receptor beta chains from the same sample are listed, as sequenced in a study of blood T cell repertoires in COVID-19. The table came from immunoSEQ multiplex PCR; TCRdb's copy has only in-frame clones and leaves some out. The profile covers 150,000 to 200,000 clones, with approximately 82% appearing a single time and 22% taken by the ten largest. Sequenced: peripheral blood. All receptors come from a woman older than 75 with acute or convalescent COVID-19.

The chain couples TRBV5-4 to TRBJ2-6; D possibly corresponds to TRBD1 (5 bases). Germline V CDR1 and CDR2: SGHNT, YYREEE (reference sequence). The length of the CDR3 is 17 residues. V was clipped by 2 bases and J by 0 bases, with 12 bases between them. The CDR3 DNA follows: TGTGCCAGCAGCTTACAGGCCCCCGGCTCTGGGGCCAACGTCCTGACTTTC. Encoded protein: CASSLQAPGSGANVLTF.

V gene TRBV2 combines with J gene TRBJ2-2; 7 positions agree with TRBD1. Looked up from germline, CDR1 is SNHLY and CDR2 is FYNNEI. The V and J ends lost 6 bases and 1 base, in that order; junction bases with no gene match: 5. This CDR3 has 15 amino acids. Here the CDR3 DNA reads TGTGCCAGCAGGCCTCGACAGGGGAACACCGGGGAGCTGTTTTTT. Encoded protein: CASRPRQGNTGELFF.

This clone was seen more than once but under ten times. The chain combines TRBV11-2 with TRBJ2-7; D might be TRBD2 (5 bases). Trimming left V 3 bases short and J 0 bases short, with 6 bases between. This CDR3 spans 13 amino acids. CDR1 is SGHAT and CDR2 is FQNNGV in the germline V gene. The DNA of the CDR3 is TGTGCCAGCAGCTTTACTAGCTCCTACGAGCAGTACTTC. As protein: CASSFTSSYEQYF.

The genes are TRBV6-2 or TRBV6-3 and TRBJ2-3, with D perhaps TRBD1 (6 bases). The CDR3 totals 14 residues. Germline values: CDR1 MNHEY, CDR2 SVGEGT. The V and J ends lost 6 bases and 2 bases respectively, with 12 bases between them. CDR3 nucleotides: TGTGCCAGCAGCCCGACAGGTTCCACAGATACGCAGTATTTT. Its protein product is CASSPTGSTDTQYF.

The chain has TRBV4-1 and TRBJ2-1; 12 bases map to TRBD2. Germline V gene data show CDR1 as MGHRA and CDR2 as YSYEKL. The CDR3 loop spans 15 amino acids. Trimming removed 2 bases from V and 7 bases from J; junction bases left unmatched: 3. The CDR3 bases are TGCGCCAGCAGCCAAAGACTAGCGGGAGAGAATGAGCAGTTCTTC. It yields the protein CASSQRLAGENEQFF.

The chain carries TRBV7-2 and TRBJ2-3; D is unresolved. CDR3 length: 13 amino acids. Per germline, CDR1 SGHTA and CDR2 FQGNSA. Trimming shortened V by 6 bases and J by 4 bases, and 11 bases separated the two germline ends. The CDR3 protein is CASRQDFSDTQYF. CDR3 nucleotides: TGTGCCAGCAGACAAGACTTCTCAGATACGCAGTATTTT.

The chain has TRBV4-3 and TRBJ2-3; 10 bases align to TRBD2. Germline V gene sequence: CDR1 LGHNA, CDR2 YSLEER. Losses at the gene ends were 0 bases for V and 6 bases for J; bases not matched to a gene: 9. The CDR3 loop spans 17 amino acids. Written as DNA, the CDR3 is TGCGCCAGCAGCCAAGATAGTACTAGCGGGGCTTTGGATACGCAGTATTTT. This gives the protein CASSQDSTSGALDTQYF.

The chain links TRBV13 to TRBJ2-3; TRBD2 matches 12 bases. Germline lookup yields CDR1 PRHDT and CDR2 FYEKMQ (reference sequence). V dropped 5 bases and J dropped 1; count of bases not matched to a gene: 4. This CDR3 contains 16 residues. The CDR3 DNA reads TGTGCCAGCAGCCAGCGACTAGCGGGGGGCACAGATACGCAGTATTTT. Protein: CASSQRLAGGTDTQYF.

V is TRBV29-1 and J is TRBJ2-7; possibly TRBD2 for D (6 bases). With 1 base removed from V and 1 base from J, the gap between germline ends came to 14 bases. CDR1 and CDR2 (germline): SQVTM, ANQGSEA. CDR3 length: 15 amino acids. The CDR3 is CSVEAGGTASYEQYF. CDR3 bases: TGCAGCGTTGAAGCCGGAGGGACCGCATCCTACGAGCAGTACTTC.

This chain links TRBV18 with TRBJ2-7; 8 bases agree with TRBD1. Germline CDR1 KGHSH, CDR2 LQKENI. CDR3 length equals 13 residues. Unmatched junction bases numbered 2, after V lost 5 bases and J lost 2 bases. DNA of the CDR3: TGTGCCAGCTCAGGACAGGGTACCTACGAGCAGTACTTC. Its protein is CASSGQGTYEQYF.

This sequence joins TRBV30 and TRBJ1-1; unclear D gene. The CDR3 is 11 amino acids. V lost 6 bases and J lost 4, with 9 bases in between. In germline, CDR1 is GTSNPN, CDR2 SVGIG (reference sequence). CDR3 nucleotides: TGTGCCTGTACCCCCAGCACTGAAGCTTTCTTT. Translating gives CACTPSTEAFF.

CDR3: CASSVLTGTEAFF. The CDR3, as DNA: TGTGCCAGTAGTGTATTGACTGGCACTGAAGCTTTCTTT. This chain connects TRBV19 to TRBJ1-1, with D unresolved. The V end was cut by 5 bases, the J end by 4 bases, with 11 bases between. This CDR3 has 13 residues. The germline gives CDR1 LNHDA, CDR2 SQIVND (reference sequence).

The chain recombines TRBV30 with TRBJ2-6; tentative D call: TRBD1 (5 bases). The CDR3 length is 15 residues. CDR1 is GTSNPN and CDR2 is SVGIG in the germline V gene (reference sequence). V lost 2 bases, J lost 0 bases, and 8 bases lay in between. The CDR3 nucleotides are TGTGCCTGGAGTAAAGGGGCCTCTGGGGCCAACGTCCTGACTTTC. Translation gives CAWSKGASGANVLTF.

The rearrangement links TRBV5-1 to TRBJ1-2; D unresolved. V lost 2 bases and J lost 5, with 10 bases in between. The V gene's germline CDR1 is SGHRS and CDR2 YFSETQ. The CDR3 spans 13 residues. CDR3 region: CASSLLEGYGYTF. CDR3 sequence (DNA): TGCGCCAGCAGCTTACTGGAGGGATATGGCTACACCTTC.

The rearrangement joins TRBV6-5 to TRBJ1-5, with 8 bases fitting TRBD1. Germline trimming cut 6 bases from V and 3 bases from J; bases unmatched to any gene: 7. The CDR3 extends over 15 amino acids. In germline, CDR1 is MNHEY, CDR2 SVGAGI. The CDR3 protein is CASSLIQGDNQPQHF. CDR3 in DNA: TGTGCCAGCAGCCTAATACAGGGGGACAATCAGCCCCAGCATTTT.

The CDR3 region has the DNA TGTGCCAGCAGCCAATATCCTGGGGAGGCCCATGGCTACACCTTC. Its protein is CASSQYPGEAHGYTF. The chain recombines TRBV27 with TRBJ1-2; D is uncertain. The ends were cut back, 6 bases at V and 6 bases at J, with 20 bases in the middle. This CDR3 comprises 15 residues. Germline V gives CDR1 MNHEY, CDR2 SMNVEV (reference sequence).

This chain joins TRBV15 and TRBJ1-1; a weak D match, TRBD1 (6 bases). The CDR3 totals 15 residues. The V and J ends lost 6 bases and 5 bases respectively, with 19 bases between them. The germline V gene encodes CDR1 LNHNV and CDR2 YYDKDF (reference sequence). The chain's CDR3 is CATRPRTGFGTEAFF. CDR3 DNA sequence: TGTGCCACCAGGCCTCGTACAGGGTTCGGGACTGAAGCTTTCTTT.

The chain is built from TRBV3-1 (or the pseudogene TRBV3-2) and TRBJ1-1; 11 nucleotides align to TRBD1. The CDR3 extends over 14 amino acids. The V segment lost 4 bases and the J segment 7 bases; nucleotides outside the gene matches: 5. The germline CDR1 and CDR2 sequences are LGHDT and YNNKEL (reference sequence). The CDR3 region is CASSPWTGGGEAFF. CDR3 sequence (DNA): TGTGCCAGCAGCCCTTGGACAGGGGGCGGTGAAGCTTTCTTT.

This clone appeared once. The chain combines TRBV19 with TRBJ1-3; no definite D call. This CDR3 spans 15 amino acids. Germline-derived CDR1 and CDR2 are LNHDA and SQIVND (reference sequence). V lost 3 bases to trimming and J lost 0 bases, with 9 bases between them. The CDR3 DNA reads TGTGCCAGTAGTATCCCAATTTCCTCTGGAAACACCATATATTTT. It specifies CASSIPISSGNTIYF.

This chain joins TRBV5-1 and TRBJ2-3, with 7 bases aligning to TRBD1. The V gene end was trimmed by 3 bases and the J gene end by 2 bases; junction bases not matched to a gene: 3. The CDR3 is 14 amino acids. From germline, CDR1 is SGHRS and CDR2 YFSETQ. The CDR3 nucleotides are TGCGCCAGCAGCTCTGGACAGGACACAGATACGCAGTATTTT. Translated, it gives CASSSGQDTDTQYF.

The rearrangement joins TRBV19 to TRBJ1-2; 8 positions match TRBD1. CDR1 is LNHDA, CDR2 SQIVND, per germline (reference sequence). Trimming took 4 bases from V and 2 from J; bases not matched to a gene: 3. CDR3 length: 14 amino acids. CDR3 coding DNA: TGTGCCAGTAGTAGGACAGGGTTGAACTATGGCTACACCTTC. It specifies CASSRTGLNYGYTF.

The gene calls are TRBV5-1 and TRBJ2-7, with TRBD1 matching 7 bases. This CDR3 region has 13 residues. V dropped 2 bases and J dropped 4; count of bases not matched to a gene: 3. Germline CDR1 SGHRS, CDR2 YFSETQ. Here the CDR3 reads CASSFEGAYEQYF. In nucleotides, the CDR3 is TGCGCCAGCAGCTTCGAGGGGGCGTACGAGCAGTACTTC.

This chain uses TRBV2 with TRBJ1-2, with a tentative D call TRBD1 (5 bases). V lost 3 bases to trimming and J lost 4 bases, with 12 bases between them. This CDR3 has 14 amino acids. In germline, CDR1 is SNHLY, CDR2 FYNNEI. CDR3 sequence: CASSDLTVPYGYTF. The DNA of the CDR3 is TGTGCCAGCAGTGACCTGACAGTTCCCTATGGCTACACCTTC.

Only one count was recorded for this clone. The J gene is TRBJ1-1, the V gene TRBV7-9; D ambiguous. The length of the CDR3 is 13 residues. Germline V gene lookup returns CDR1 SEHNR and CDR2 FQNEAQ (reference sequence). Trimming left V 11 bases short and J 3 bases short, with 16 bases between. Written as DNA, the CDR3 is TGTGCCTCCCATTTGCGGGCCGACACTGAAGCTTTCTTT. It is translated as CASHLRADTEAFF.

The chain joins TRBV4-3 to TRBJ1-4, with 9 bases lining up with TRBD1. The CDR3 is 14 residues long. Germline values: CDR1 LGHNA, CDR2 YSLEER. V trimming: 4 bases; J trimming: 8 bases; junction bases outside the gene matches: 5. CDR3 protein: CASSPGQGSEKLFF. The CDR3 DNA follows: TGCGCCAGCAGCCCGGGACAGGGAAGCGAAAAACTGTTTTTT.

The gene calls are TRBV11-2 and TRBJ2-7; a weak D match, TRBD2 (6 bases). The CDR3 runs to 14 residues. V lost 4 bases and J lost 0, with 10 bases in between. CDR1 and CDR2 from the germline V gene are SGHAT and FQNNGV. The CDR3 region has the DNA TGTGCCAGCAGCTCCGGGAGAGCCTCCTACGAGCAGTACTTC. This encodes CASSSGRASYEQYF.

The chain recombines TRBV7-2 with TRBJ2-7, with a tentative D call TRBD2 (6 bases). Germline values: CDR1 SGHTA, CDR2 FQGNSA. There are 13 residues in the CDR3. With 8 bases removed from V and 3 bases from J, the gap between germline ends came to 14 bases. CDR3: CASGVSGYYEQYF. In DNA, the CDR3 is TGTGCCAGCGGGGTTAGCGGATACTACGAGCAGTACTTC. The full variable domain, with the rest looked up from reference TRBV7-2 and TRBJ2-7, is GAGVSQSPSNKVTEKGKDVELRCDPISGHTALYWYRQSLGQGLEFLIYFQGNSAPDKSGLPSDRFSAERTGGSVSTLTIQRTQQEDSAVYLCASGVSGYYEQYFGPGTRLTVT.

V usage is TRBV30 and J usage is TRBJ2-5; TRBD2 aligns across 9 bases. CDR3 length: 15 residues. Per germline, CDR1 GTSNPN and CDR2 SVGIG (reference sequence). V shed 2 bases and J 5 bases; nucleotides not matched to a gene: 9. CDR3 DNA: TGTGCCTGGAGTCCTGGGACTAGCATGCGGGAGACCCAGTACTTC. It codes for CAWSPGTSMRETQYF.

The rearrangement links TRBV12-5 to TRBJ2-3; 11 positions agree with TRBD1. There are 18 residues in the CDR3. The junction had 14 bases not matched to a gene; V was cut back by 6 bases and J by 3 bases. CDR1 is LGHNT and CDR2 is FRNRAP in the germline V gene. The CDR3 here is CASGPPLGGQGATDTQYF. CDR3 sequence (DNA): TGTGCTAGTGGCCCCCCCTTAGGAGGACAGGGGGCTACAGATACGCAGTATTTT.